This TCR beta chain was sequenced in a study of low-dose radiotherapy and immunotherapy resistance in tumors. Across the whole study: On cycle 1 day 1, patients started four cycles of oral aspirin 300 mg daily.

Priming of first-strand cDNA relied on TRAV- and TRBV-specific primers (covering alpha and beta chains). TCR amplification involved roughly 21 PCR cycles with a constant-region primer and V-primer adapter. TCRdb used MiXCR to reprocess the reads, holding one entry per CDR3 protein. The sample has about 60,000 distinct CDR3 sequences; about 25% are singletons. This clonotype was counted at least ten times. The CDR3 sequence is 12 residues long. The germline V gene encodes CDR1 MDHEN and CDR2 SYDVKM. V was cut by 4 bases and J by 3 bases, with 6 bases left in between. As for time point: before trial treatment.

The chain carries TRBV28 and TRBJ1-1, with no clear D. This TCR came from a male donor with prostate cancer. The starting material was PBMCs, obtained before treatment. In DNA form, the CDR3 reads TGTGCCAGCAGTTCCTCATACACTGAAGCTTTCTTT. This codes for CASSSSYTEAFF.